This T cell receptor beta chain was identified in a study of OX40 agonist ivuxolimab in advanced cancers. Study-level findings and limits: Certain nonresponders likewise exhibited a low normalized T-cell clonal expansion.

The table came from immunoSEQ multiplex PCR; TCRdb's copy has only in-frame clones and leaves some out. The table shows fewer than 80,000 clones, with about three quarters occurring only once. Germline CDR1 WSHSY, CDR2 SAAADI. V was clipped by 5 bases and J by 3 bases, with 16 bases between them. The CDR3 sequence is 15 residues long. Turning to this clone: Its antigen is unknown.

Sequenced here: CD4+ or CD8+ T cells sorted from blood, sampled in a trial of the OX40 agonist ivuxolimab. The genes are TRBV10-2 and TRBJ1-2; D might be TRBD1 (6 bases). The receptor comes from an adult with an advanced solid tumor such as melanoma, head and neck, liver or kidney cancer. The CDR3 DNA reads TGCGCCAGCAGTAGGGCAGCAGGGGTGTACTATGGCTACACCTTC. Translation gives CASSRAAGVYYGYTF.